Listed here is a single TCR beta chain. What this receptor recognizes is not known. No base-level quality is on record; no much larger clone is a single base apart. The data were obtained in a study of cytomegalovirus exposure and HLA in healthy donors (dated by TCRdb to the late 2010s). Broadly, across the study: An earlier analysis of 587 of the donors reported 250 to 300 Gb of sequence data and 95 million to 140 million unique TCR beta sequences obtained from roughly 170 million T cells. The aim of the study was to test whether cataloging public T cell receptors could identify signatures of past pathogen exposure. Among the roughly 380 genotyped donors, about 85% belonged to the genetic ancestry cluster associated with self-reported Caucasian donors. Rather than drawing on any new phenotypic data, the later analysis identified candidate immune exposures from TCR beta sequences and the way those sequences occurred across donors. Class I and class II HLA loci were covered by the typing at four-digit resolution. To predict cytomegalovirus infection status, the study brought together high-throughput TCR immunosequencing, statistical association of individual TCRs with disease status, and machine learning. The number of donors typed differed by locus, with roughly 620-640 for A, B, C, DRB1 and DQB1, 522 for DQA1, some 570 for DPA1, and some 470 for DPB1. A later analysis re-analyzed previously published TCR beta repertoires from roughly 630 donors and added high-resolution HLA genotyping to study TCR occurrence patterns. Besides the first cohort of 550 to 750 subjects, a separate validation cohort made up of 120 different subjects was used. The T cell repertoires of 666 subjects were profiled by immunosequencing and related to cytomegalovirus serostatus. A later genetic analysis took genome-wide SNP genotypes for about 65% of the roughly 670 donors and used that subset as a discovery cohort. All discovery cohort repertoires had been generated on a single sequencing platform. Donor age, sex, ethnicity and CMV serostatus were compiled alongside the repertoire data. An earlier analysis of fewer than 750 of the donors used high-throughput TCR beta sequencing to judge whether each TCR beta V gene segment behaved as functional or pseudogenic. About five DR-DQ haplotypes were treated as single units for association and clustering because of strong linkage in the cohort. An early release covering roughly 580 HLA-typed donors comprised 300 to 350 gigabases of sequencing data and around 80 million unique TCR sequences. Among some 400 genotyped donors of the cohort, an average of approximately 240,000 unique TCR beta nucleotide sequences was sequenced per donor, of which approximately 18% were non-productive.

The cohort comprised hundreds of healthy bone marrow donors. Cohort members were all nominally healthy when sampled, although unrecorded immune exposures were likely present. The donor was CMV seronegative and belonged to the group of around 400 seronegative cohort members. Each donor provided a peripheral blood sample, and peripheral blood mononuclear cells were used for TCR beta sequencing. The Qiagen DNeasy Blood Extraction Kit was used to extract genomic DNA from the blood cell samples. From its cysteine to its phenylalanine, the CDR3 spans 15 amino acids. Kept here is only the CDR3 DNA, which spans 45 bases and is read in frame from base 1. V is trimmed back by 6 bases and J by 4 bases, and the junction contains 12 bases that no gene match accounts for. CDR1 and CDR2 (MNHNY, SVGAGI) derive from the germline V gene (reference sequence). To prepare the library, the immunoSEQ multiplex PCR assay was applied. For the multiplex PCR, a mixture combining 60 forward primers for TCR Vbeta segments and 13 reverse primers for TCR Jbeta segments was used. The CDR3 region of rearranged TCR beta genes was amplified from genomic DNA by a multiplex PCR assay. The Illumina HiSeq System was used to sequence the amplified TCR beta libraries as 87-base-pair reads. The original methods were these. A later analysis counted around 72 million unique TCR beta chains across the 500 to 850 repertoires, and about 10 million of these chains were shared by at least two donors. Raw reads were error-corrected and collapsed into unique sequences with a nearest-neighbor algorithm that merged closely related sequences to remove PCR and sequencing errors. CDR3 sequences were aligned to IMGT reference sequences to assign V, D and J gene segments. For a sequence to be retained, a match of at least six nucleotides to both a V gene segment and a J gene segment was required. Rearrangements were classified as productive when the CDR3 lacked stop codons and remained in frame with V and J, and all other rearrangements were classified as non-productive. Following IMGT convention, CDR3 was defined as the stretch from the second conserved V-encoded cysteine up to the conserved J-encoded phenylalanine. In an earlier analysis of roughly 610 of the donors, sequences lacking an unambiguous match to a single V gene segment were excluded. An earlier analysis of fewer than 750 of the donors classified V segments as functional when productive rearrangements were above 56.7% and as segregating when the standard deviation between donors was above 5%. A statistical classification framework was built to diagnose cytomegalovirus status from the catalog of TCR beta chain sequences. In a later analysis, TCR nucleotide sequences were compared against IMGT/GENE-DB human TR gene sequences so that V and J genes could be assigned. The TCRdist pipeline was used in a later analysis to assign CDR3 sequences and most-parsimonious VDJ recombination scenarios. In a later analysis, each TCR beta chain was defined by its CDR3 amino acid sequence together with its V-gene family, and reads without a unique V-gene family were excluded. A later analysis removed roughly 590 highly shared, low-generation-probability nucleotide sequences to deal with suspected cross-contamination and a sequencing artifact. A later analysis calculated a clonal expansion index for each public chain from normalized within-repertoire ranks of inferred template counts. In a later analysis, generation probabilities were computed using a VDJ recombination model fitted to out-of-frame rearrangements, and the results were checked against IGoR. In a later analysis, TCR-TCR, TCR-HLA and TCR-CMV co-occurrence was scored with hypergeometric tests, and a repertoire-size bias correction was applied to TCR pairs. To estimate false discovery rates, a later analysis permuted the HLA or CMV assignments 20 times. In a later analysis, co-occurring TCRs were grouped with DBSCAN, and TCRdist sequence similarity was added when clustering was performed within HLA-allele-positive subsets. Repertoires with fewer than 30,000 or more than 120,000 public chains, plus five repertoires with anomalous nucleotide sharing, were excluded from co-occurrence clustering. The clones in this table, taken by TCRdb from immuneACCESS, are in-frame only. Not every clone is retained; where verified, under half of the shortfall comes from an unresolved V gene, and the cause of the rest is unknown. That table is the source of V, J and clone size, and D and trimming were worked out from the DNA. The sample profile shows approximately 140,000 clones; roughly three quarters of them were found once. Of the sample, over 0.9% is held by the ten largest clones.

General conclusions and limits of the study: Because HLA typing was missing for some donors at each locus, association tests included only the typed subset. A group of highly shared sequence variants was considered likely to be a technical artifact of the sequencing pipeline. Immune exposure information for the cohort was limited to CMV serostatus. In a later analysis, HLA-associated TCR beta chains showed more clonal expansion and lower generation probabilities than non-associated chains that were equally common. Because counts were too low, about 18 rarely observed V segments, including chromosome 9 orphons, were left out of the earlier analysis of about 500 of the donors. Most TCR sequences were seen in very few donors, while some public TCRs were found in many individuals. According to a later analysis, parvovirus B19, influenza, CMV and Epstein-Barr virus appeared linked to several top co-occurrence clusters. The 87-base-pair reads could not distinguish some IMGT-functional V segments, including TRBV6-2 and TRBV6-3, so those segments were excluded. In a later analysis, most CMV-associated TCR beta chains were found to appear HLA-restricted, with HLA associations seemingly driven largely by CMV exposure. The classifier was reported to diagnose cytomegalovirus status with high specificity and sensitivity in both the original cohort and the validation cohort. A few of the identified cytomegalovirus-associated TCR beta chains were confirmed in vitro to be specific for cytomegalovirus antigens. This cohort had only TCR beta chains sequenced, and the lack of alpha or paired-chain data limited which features could be detected. An association between a missense DCLRE1C variant and V-gene and J-gene trimming of TCR beta chains was found in a later genetic analysis and replicated in an independent cohort. Linkage disequilibrium might explain the correlated functional status among segregating V segments, but an unknown experimental factor could not be ruled out. According to a later analysis, TCR association rates differed among HLA loci, with DRB1 alleles showing the most associated TCRs and HLA-C alleles showing the fewest. The study listed 164 TCR beta chains as associated with cytomegalovirus. A further reported finding was that TCR beta sequences accurately predicted the HLA-A and HLA-B alleles for most subjects in the first cohort. At a false discovery rate of 0.05, a later analysis linked around 15,000 TCR beta sequences to specific HLA alleles. Presence/absence analyses assumed roughly uniform sequencing depth across donors, an assumption that may not hold. Compared with the roughly 670-donor mean, donors in an Asian-associated ancestry cluster had fewer N-insertions in productive TCRs, according to a later genetic analysis. Broadly in line with IMGT annotations, most TCR beta V segments showed up in productive rearrangements about 87% or about 30% of the time in an earlier analysis of roughly 590 of the donors. It was suggested by the authors that the approach could potentially be generalized to other disease states and immunological phenotypes. Strong co-occurrence of HLA alleles, especially DR and DQ, made assigning TCR associations to individual alleles difficult.

This clonotype was sampled from a woman in her sixties or seventies in good health and CMV-seronegative. The chain is made from TRBV6-6 and TRBJ2-7; TRBD2 lines up with 7 middle nucleotides. Material: PBMCs. At the DNA level, the sequence is TGTGCCAGCAGCTATGCCGGGACTACCTCGTACGAGCAGTACTTC. This gives the protein CASSYAGTTSYEQYF.